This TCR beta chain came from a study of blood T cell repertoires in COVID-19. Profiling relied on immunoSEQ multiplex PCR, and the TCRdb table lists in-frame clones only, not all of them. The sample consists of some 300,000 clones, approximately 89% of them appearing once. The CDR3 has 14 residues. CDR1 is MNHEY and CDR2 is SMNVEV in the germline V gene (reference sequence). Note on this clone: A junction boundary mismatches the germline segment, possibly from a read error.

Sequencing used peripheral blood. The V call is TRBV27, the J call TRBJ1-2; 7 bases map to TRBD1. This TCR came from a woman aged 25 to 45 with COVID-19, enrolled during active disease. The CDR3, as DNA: TGTGCCAGCAGTTTTGCCCGGGACAGCGGGTTGCAGAGCTTC. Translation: CASSFARDSGLQSF.